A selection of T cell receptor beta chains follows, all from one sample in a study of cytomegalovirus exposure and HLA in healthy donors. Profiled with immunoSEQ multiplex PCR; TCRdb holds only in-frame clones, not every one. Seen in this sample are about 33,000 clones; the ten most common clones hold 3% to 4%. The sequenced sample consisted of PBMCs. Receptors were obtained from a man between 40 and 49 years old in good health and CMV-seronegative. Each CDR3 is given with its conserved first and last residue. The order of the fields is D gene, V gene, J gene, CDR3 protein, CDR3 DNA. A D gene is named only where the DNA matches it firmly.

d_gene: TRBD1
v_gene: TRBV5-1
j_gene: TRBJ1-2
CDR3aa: CASSGMGQGGNYGYTF
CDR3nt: TGCGCCAGCAGCGGAATGGGACAGGGCGGAAACTATGGCTACACCTTC

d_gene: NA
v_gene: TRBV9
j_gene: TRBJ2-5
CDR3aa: CASSTRGLGGETQYF
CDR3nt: TGTGCCAGCAGCACCAGGGGGTTGGGAGGAGAGACCCAGTACTTC

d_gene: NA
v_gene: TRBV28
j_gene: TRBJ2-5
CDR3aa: CASSQDTQETQYF
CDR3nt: TGTGCCAGCAGTCAGGACACTCAAGAGACCCAGTACTTC

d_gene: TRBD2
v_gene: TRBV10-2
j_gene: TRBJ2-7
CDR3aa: CASLSGSRNEQYF
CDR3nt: TGCGCCAGCCTTAGCGGGAGTCGCAACGAGCAGTACTTC

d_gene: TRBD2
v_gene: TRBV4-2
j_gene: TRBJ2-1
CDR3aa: CASSPRTSGPELNEQFF
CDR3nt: TGTGCCAGCAGCCCTCGGACTAGCGGCCCCGAACTAAATGAGCAGTTCTTC

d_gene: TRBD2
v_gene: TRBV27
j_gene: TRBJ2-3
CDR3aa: CASNGRLGRAFGDTQYF
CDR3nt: TGTGCCAGCAACGGGAGGCTGGGCAGGGCCTTCGGCGATACGCAGTATTTT

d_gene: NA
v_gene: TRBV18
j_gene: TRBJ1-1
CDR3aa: CASSPAGEIPEAFF
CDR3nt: TGTGCCAGCTCACCAGCCGGGGAGATCCCTGAAGCTTTCTTT

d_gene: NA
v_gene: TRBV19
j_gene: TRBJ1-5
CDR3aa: CASTDTGSQPQHF
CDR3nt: TGTGCCAGTACCGACACAGGGTCTCAGCCCCAGCATTTT

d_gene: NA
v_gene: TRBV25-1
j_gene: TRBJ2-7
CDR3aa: CASRSPGENEQYF
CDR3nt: TGTGCCAGCAGAAGTCCAGGGGAAAACGAGCAGTACTTC

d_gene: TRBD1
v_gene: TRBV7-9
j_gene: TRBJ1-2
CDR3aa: CASSLGLGTGNYGYTF
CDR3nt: TGTGCCAGCAGCTTAGGCTTGGGGACAGGGAACTATGGCTACACCTTC

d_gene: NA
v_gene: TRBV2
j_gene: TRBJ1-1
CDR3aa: CASRERGNTEAFF
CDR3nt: TGTGCCAGCAGAGAAAGGGGGAACACTGAAGCTTTCTTT

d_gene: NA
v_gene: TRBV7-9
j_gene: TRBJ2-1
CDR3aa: CASSFFDEQFF
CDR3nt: TGTGCCAGCAGTTTTTTCGATGAGCAGTTCTTC

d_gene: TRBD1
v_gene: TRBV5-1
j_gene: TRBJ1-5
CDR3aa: CASSLGQGSNQPQHF
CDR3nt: TGCGCCAGCAGCTTGGGACAGGGCAGCAATCAGCCCCAGCATTTT

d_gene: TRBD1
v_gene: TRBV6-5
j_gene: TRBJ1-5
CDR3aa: CASKQGGDQPQHF
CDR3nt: TGTGCCAGCAAACAGGGGGGAGATCAGCCCCAGCATTTT

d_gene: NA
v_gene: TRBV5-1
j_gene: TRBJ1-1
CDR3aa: CASFREAGNTEAFF
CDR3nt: TGCGCCAGTTTCAGGGAAGCGGGGAACACTGAAGCTTTCTTT

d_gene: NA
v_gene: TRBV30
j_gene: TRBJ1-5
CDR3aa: CAWSVDSFNQPQHF
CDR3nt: TGTGCCTGGAGCGTAGACAGCTTCAATCAGCCCCAGCATTTT